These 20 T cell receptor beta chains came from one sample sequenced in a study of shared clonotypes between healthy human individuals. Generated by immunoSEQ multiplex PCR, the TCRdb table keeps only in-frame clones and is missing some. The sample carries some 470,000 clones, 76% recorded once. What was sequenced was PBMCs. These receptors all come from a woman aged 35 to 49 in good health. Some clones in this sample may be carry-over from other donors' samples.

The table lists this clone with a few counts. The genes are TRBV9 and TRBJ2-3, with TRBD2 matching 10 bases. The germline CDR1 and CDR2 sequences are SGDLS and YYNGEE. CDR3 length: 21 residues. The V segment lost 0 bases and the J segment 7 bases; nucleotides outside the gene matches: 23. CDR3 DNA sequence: TGTGCCAGCAGCGTAGATTGGAGGGAGTCGAGTGGACTAGCGGCACAACATACGCAGTATTTT. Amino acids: CASSVDWRESSGLAAQHTQYF.

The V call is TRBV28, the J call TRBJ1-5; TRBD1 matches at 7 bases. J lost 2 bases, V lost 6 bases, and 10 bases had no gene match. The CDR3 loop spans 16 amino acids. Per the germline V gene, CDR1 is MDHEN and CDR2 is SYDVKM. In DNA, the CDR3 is TGTGCCAGCAGACCCGGGACAGCGGAACGCAATCAGCCCCAGCATTTT. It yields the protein CASRPGTAERNQPQHF.

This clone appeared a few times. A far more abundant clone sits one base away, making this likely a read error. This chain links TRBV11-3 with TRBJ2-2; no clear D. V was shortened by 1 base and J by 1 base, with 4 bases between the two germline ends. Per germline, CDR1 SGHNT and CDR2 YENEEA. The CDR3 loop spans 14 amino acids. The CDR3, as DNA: TGTGCCAGCAGCTTAGTGGGGAACACCGGGGAGCTGTTTTTT. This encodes CASSLVGNTGELFF.

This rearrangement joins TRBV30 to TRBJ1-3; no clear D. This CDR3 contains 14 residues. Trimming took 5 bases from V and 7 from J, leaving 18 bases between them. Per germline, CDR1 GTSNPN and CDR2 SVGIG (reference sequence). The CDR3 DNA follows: TGTGCCTGGGAAGAGGGAGTAAGGTGGAACACCATATATTTT. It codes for CAWEEGVRWNTIYF.

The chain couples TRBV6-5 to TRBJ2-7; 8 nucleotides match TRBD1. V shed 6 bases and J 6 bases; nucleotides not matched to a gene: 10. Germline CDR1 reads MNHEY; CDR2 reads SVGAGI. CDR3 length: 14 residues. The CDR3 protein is CASSLYQGALEQYF. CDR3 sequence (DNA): TGTGCCAGCAGCCTATACCAGGGGGCGCTCGAGCAGTACTTC.

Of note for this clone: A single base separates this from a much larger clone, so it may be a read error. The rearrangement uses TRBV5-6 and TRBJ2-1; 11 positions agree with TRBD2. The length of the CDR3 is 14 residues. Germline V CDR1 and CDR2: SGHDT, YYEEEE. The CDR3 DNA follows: TGTGCCAACAGCTTACTAGCGGGAGTCAATGAGCAGTTCTTC. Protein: CANSLLAGVNEQFF.

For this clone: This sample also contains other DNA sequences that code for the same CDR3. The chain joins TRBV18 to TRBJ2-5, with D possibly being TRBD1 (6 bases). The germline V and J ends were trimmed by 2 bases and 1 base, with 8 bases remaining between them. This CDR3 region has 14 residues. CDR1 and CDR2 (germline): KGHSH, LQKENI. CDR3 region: CASSPRTVQETQYF. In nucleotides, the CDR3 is TGTGCCAGCTCACCAAGGACAGTCCAAGAGACCCAGTACTTC.

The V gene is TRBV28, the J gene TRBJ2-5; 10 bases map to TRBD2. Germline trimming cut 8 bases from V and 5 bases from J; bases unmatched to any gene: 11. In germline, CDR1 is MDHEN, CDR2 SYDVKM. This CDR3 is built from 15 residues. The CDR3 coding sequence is TGTGCCAGCTTGGGGGCTAGCGGGAGCTTGGAGACCCAGTACTTC. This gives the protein CASLGASGSLETQYF.

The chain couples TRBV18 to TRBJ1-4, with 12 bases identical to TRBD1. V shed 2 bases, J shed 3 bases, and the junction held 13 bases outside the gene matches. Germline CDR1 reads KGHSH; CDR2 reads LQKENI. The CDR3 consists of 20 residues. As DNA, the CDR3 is TGTGCCAGCTCACCAACCGCCGGGACAGGGGGCAAACGTGCTAATGAAAAACTGTTTTTT. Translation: CASSPTAGTGGKRANEKLFF. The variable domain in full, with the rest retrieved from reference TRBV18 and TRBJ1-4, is NAGVMQNPRHLVRRRGQEARLRCSPMKGHSHVYWYRQLPEEGLKFMVYLQKENIIDESGMPKERFSAEFPKEGPSILRIQQVVRGDSAAYFCASSPTAGTGGKRANEKLFFGSGTQLSVL.

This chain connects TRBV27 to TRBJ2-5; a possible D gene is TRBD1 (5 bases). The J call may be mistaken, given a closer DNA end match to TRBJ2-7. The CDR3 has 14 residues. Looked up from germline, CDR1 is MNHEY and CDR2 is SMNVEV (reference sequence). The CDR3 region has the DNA TGTGCCAGCAGCTGGGCCCCAGGGTTCTACGAGCAGTACTTC. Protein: CASSWAPGFYEQYF.

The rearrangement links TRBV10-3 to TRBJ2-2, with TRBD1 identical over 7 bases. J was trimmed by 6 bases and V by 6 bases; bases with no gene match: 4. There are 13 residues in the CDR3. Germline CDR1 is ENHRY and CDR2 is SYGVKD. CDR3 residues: CAISNRGPGELFF. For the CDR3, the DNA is TGTGCCATCAGCAACAGGGGTCCCGGGGAGCTGTTTTTT.

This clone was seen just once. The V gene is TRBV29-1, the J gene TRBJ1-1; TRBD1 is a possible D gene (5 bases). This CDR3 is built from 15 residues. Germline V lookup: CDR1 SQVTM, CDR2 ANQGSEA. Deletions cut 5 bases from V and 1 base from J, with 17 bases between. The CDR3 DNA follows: TGCAGCGTTTCTCCCGTGGGGGTGGGGAACACTGAAGCTTTCTTT. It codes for CSVSPVGVGNTEAFF. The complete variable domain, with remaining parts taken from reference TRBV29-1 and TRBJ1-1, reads SAVISQKPSRDICQRGTSLTIQCQVDSQVTMMFWYRQQPGQSLTLIATANQGSEATYESGFVIDKFPISRPNLTFSTLTVSNMSPEDSSIYLCSVSPVGVGNTEAFFGQGTRLTVV.

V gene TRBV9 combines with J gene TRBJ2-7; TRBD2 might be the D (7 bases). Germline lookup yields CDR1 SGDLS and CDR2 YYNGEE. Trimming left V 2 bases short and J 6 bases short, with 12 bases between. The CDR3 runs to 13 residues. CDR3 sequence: CASSVRGGGEQYF. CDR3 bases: TGTGCCAGCAGCGTTCGCGGGGGCGGCGAGCAGTACTTC.

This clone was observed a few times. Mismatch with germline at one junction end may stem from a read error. The CDR3 region is CASSQDSRAGFSF. Written as DNA, the CDR3 is TGTGCCAGCAGCCAAGATAGTAGGGCAGGGTTCAGCTTC. V is TRBV14 and J is TRBJ2-7, with D perhaps TRBD1 (5 bases). CDR3 length: 13 amino acids. CDR1 and CDR2 (germline): SGHDN, FVKESK.

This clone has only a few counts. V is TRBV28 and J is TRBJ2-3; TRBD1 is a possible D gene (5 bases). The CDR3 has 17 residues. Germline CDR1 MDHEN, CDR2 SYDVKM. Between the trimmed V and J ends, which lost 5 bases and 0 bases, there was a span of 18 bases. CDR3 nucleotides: TGTGCCAGCAGTCGACCAAGCGACAGACGAAGCACAGATACGCAGTATTTT. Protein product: CASSRPSDRRSTDTQYF.

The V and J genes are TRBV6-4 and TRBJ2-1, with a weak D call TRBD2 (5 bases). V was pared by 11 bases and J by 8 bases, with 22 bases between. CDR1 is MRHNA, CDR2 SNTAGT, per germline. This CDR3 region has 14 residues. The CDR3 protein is CASRSSGPSDEQFF. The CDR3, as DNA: TGTGCCTCGAGGTCGAGCGGTCCTTCAGATGAGCAGTTCTTC.

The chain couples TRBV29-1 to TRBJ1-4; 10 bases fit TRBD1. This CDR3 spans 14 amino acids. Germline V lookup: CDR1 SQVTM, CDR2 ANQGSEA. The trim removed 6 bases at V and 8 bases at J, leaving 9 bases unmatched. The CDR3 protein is CSVLDRGNGEKLFF. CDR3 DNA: TGCAGCGTGCTGGACAGGGGGAACGGAGAAAAACTGTTTTTT.

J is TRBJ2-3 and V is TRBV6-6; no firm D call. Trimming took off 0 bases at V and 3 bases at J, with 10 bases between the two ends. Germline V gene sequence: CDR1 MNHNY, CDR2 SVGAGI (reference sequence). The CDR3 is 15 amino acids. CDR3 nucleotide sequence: TGTGCCAGCAGTTACTCATCGGCGGCTACAGATACGCAGTATTTT. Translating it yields CASSYSSAATDTQYF.

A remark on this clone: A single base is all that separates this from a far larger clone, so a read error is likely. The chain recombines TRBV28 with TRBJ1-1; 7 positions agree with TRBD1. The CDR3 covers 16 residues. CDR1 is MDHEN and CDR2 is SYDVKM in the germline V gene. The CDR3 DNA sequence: TGTGCCAGCAGCCAAGCGTCTGACAGGGTGAACACTGAAGCCTTCTTT. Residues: CASSQASDRVNTEAFF.

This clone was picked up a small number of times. This CDR3 reads CASHQGLRGRGELFF. CDR3 nucleotide sequence: TGCGCCAGCCACCAAGGATTGAGGGGACGCGGGGAGCTGTTTTTT. The gene calls are TRBV4-1 and TRBJ2-2; D may correspond to TRBD1 or TRBD2 (5 bases each). The V and J ends lost 8 bases and 7 bases respectively, with 20 bases between them. The CDR3 sequence is 15 residues long. Germline V lookup: CDR1 MGHRA, CDR2 YSYEKL.